This TCR beta chain was observed in a study of blood T cell repertoires in COVID-19. Residents of approximately 25 US areas, aged roughly 18 to 89 years, made up the participants. Two negative PCRs, clearance, or symptom resolution were required of recovered Cohort 3 donors. Source study methods: Estimation of nucleated cell counts relied on the amplification of reference gene primers. Generated by immunoSEQ multiplex PCR, the TCRdb table keeps only in-frame clones and is missing some. V and J calls and clone size are as listed in that table; D and trimming were resolved from the DNA. Altogether around 150,000 clones are present, around 80% being singletons, with the ten largest covering less than 6%. V was pared by 5 bases and J by 7 bases, with 8 bases of the junction left unmatched. The CDR3 consists of 15 residues. Germline V gene sequence: CDR1 SSHAT, CDR2 FNYEAQ (reference sequence).

The sequence came from a man between 35 and 55 years old who had recovered from COVID-19. The gene calls are TRBV7-7 and TRBJ1-4; 9 positions agree with TRBD1. Sequencing was performed on PBMCs or T cells enriched from blood (not recorded which). CDR3 coding DNA: TGTGCCAGCAGCCGAGGGACAGGGCGTTTTGAAAAACTGTTTTTT. Translation: CASSRGTGRFEKLFF.